A selection of T cell receptor beta chains follows, all from one sample in a study of spatial heterogeneity in lung cancer. Via MiXCR, TCRdb re-called the 5' RACE reads, giving one row per CDR3 protein. This table holds about 2,000 distinct CDR3 sequences, more than 2.5% found once. The sample consisted of lung tumor tissue, taken at surgery. The receptors stem from a female donor with early-stage non-small cell lung cancer. Each CDR3 is given with its conserved first and last residue. The order of the fields is clone size, J gene, D gene, V gene, CDR3 DNA, CDR3 protein. D genes are given only for firm matches. Rows give clone size only sometimes, using once, few, many, or a class for an expanded clone.

>medium-sized|TRBJ2-7|TRBD1|TRBV27
TGTGCCAGCAGTTTAGGGACAGCCTACGAGCAGTACTTC
CASSLGTAYEQYF
>medium-sized|TRBJ2-3|TRBD2|TRBV11-3
TGTGCCAGCAGCTTGGGAACTAGCGGGGGCCCGGCAGATACGCAGTATTTT
CASSLGTSGGPADTQYF
>medium-sized|TRBJ2-1|-|TRBV23-1
TGCGCCAGCAGTCAAGCCCCCGGGACGCCGGTGAACAATGAGCAGTTCTTC
CASSQAPGTPVNNEQFF
>medium-sized|TRBJ2-5|-|TRBV5-5
TGTGCCAGCAGCTTGGGATCCGGGAAGGAGACCCAGTACTTC
CASSLGSGKETQYF
>medium-sized|TRBJ1-5|-|TRBV6-1
TGTGCCAGCAGTGAAGCACGGAATCAGCCCCAGCATTTT
CASSEARNQPQHF
>medium-sized|TRBJ1-5|-|TRBV10-1
TGCGCCAGGAGGGGGGAGGTTCTTTGCTATAGCAATCAGCCCCAGCATTTT
CARRGEVLCYSNQPQHF
>medium-sized|TRBJ2-7|TRBD1|TRBV20-1
TGCAGTGCGCCGCTCCCTTCGGGACAGGACAATCCCCAGCAGTACTTC
CSAPLPSGQDNPQQYF
>-|TRBJ1-6|-|TRBV6-2/TRBV6-3
TGTGCCAGCAGTTGGGGGGCAGGAAGCTCCTATAATTCACCCCTCCACTTT
CASSWGAGSSYNSPLHF
>medium-sized|TRBJ2-1|TRBD1|TRBV4-3
TGCGCCAGCAGCCAAGATTGGGACAGTAACAATGAGCAGTTCTTC
CASSQDWDSNNEQFF
>-|TRBJ2-1|TRBD2|TRBV20-1
TGCAGTGCTCACCGGGGGACTAGCGGGAATGAGCAGTTCTTC
CSAHRGTSGNEQFF
>medium-sized|TRBJ2-6|-|TRBV12-3/TRBV12-4
TGTGCCAGCAGCTCCCAGGGCCCTGGGGCCAACGTCCTGACTTTC
CASSSQGPGANVLTF
>medium-sized|TRBJ2-1|TRBD2|TRBV7-9
TGTGCCAGCAGCTTAGGACCGTGGACTAGCGGAGGGAATGAGCAGTTCTTC
CASSLGPWTSGGNEQFF
>many|TRBJ2-2|-|TRBV7-2
TGTGCCAGCAGCCCGAGCACCGGGGAGCTGTTTTTT
CASSPSTGELFF
>many|TRBJ1-4|-|TRBV30
TGTGCCTGGAGTGTACAGCAAAATGAAAAACTGTTTTTT
CAWSVQQNEKLFF
>medium-sized|TRBJ2-2|TRBD1|TRBV5-4
TGTGCCAGCAGCTTGGGGGACAGGGGGCTCCGGTCGACCGGGGAGCTGTTTTTT
CASSLGDRGLRSTGELFF
>medium-sized|TRBJ2-7|TRBD2|TRBV20-1
TGCAGTGCGATAGGACTAGCGGGGGGGTCCTACGAGCAGTACTTC
CSAIGLAGGSYEQYF
>many|TRBJ2-7|TRBD2|TRBV28
TGTGCCAGCAGTTTAGCGGGGGGGTCCCGGGAGCAGTACTTC
CASSLAGGSREQYF
>large|TRBJ2-6|-|TRBV7-2
TGTGCCAGCAGCTCGCCAACAGGGAGCTCTGGGGCCAACGTCCTGACTTTC
CASSSPTGSSGANVLTF
>many|TRBJ1-3|-|TRBV5-4
TGTGCCAGCAGCTTGGGGCAGGCAAACACCATATATTTT
CASSLGQANTIYF
>many|TRBJ2-1|TRBD2|TRBV20-1
TGCAGTGCTAGAGCCGGGACTAGCGCTTTAAATGAGCAGTTCTTC
CSARAGTSALNEQFF
>medium-sized|TRBJ2-1|TRBD2|TRBV6-2/TRBV6-3
TGTGCCAGCAGTTACTTGGGACTAGCGGGGGAGCAGTTCTTC
CASSYLGLAGEQFF
>-|TRBJ2-3|-|TRBV7-9
TGTGCCAGAAGAAAAAAAGATACGAAGTATTTT
CARRKKDTKYF
>large|TRBJ1-1|-|TRBV7-9
TGTGCCAGCAGCCCCACCCGTACAGGGAGGGACACTGAAGCTTTCTTT
CASSPTRTGRDTEAFF
>many|TRBJ2-5|-|TRBV5-1
TGCGCCAGCAGATTCAGGGAGACCCAGTACTTC
CASRFRETQYF
>-|TRBJ1-4|-|TRBV2
TGTGCAAGACGGAAAAAAACTCTTGAAAAAAGGTTTTTT
CARRKKTLEKRFF
>medium-sized|TRBJ2-1|-|TRBV15
TGTGCCACCAGCAGAGATCTAGCAGTTCACAATGAGCAGTTCTTC
CATSRDLAVHNEQFF
>medium-sized|TRBJ2-5|-|TRBV13
TGTGCCAGCAGCTTAGAAGGAAGCCAAGAGACCCAGTACTTC
CASSLEGSQETQYF
>medium-sized|TRBJ2-1|TRBD2|TRBV24-1
TGTGCCACCAGTGATTCCGGGACTAGCGGGGGTAGATACAATGAGCAGTTCTTC
CATSDSGTSGGRYNEQFF
>many|TRBJ2-3|TRBD2|TRBV13
TGTGCCAGCAGCTTAGGCCGCCGGGCTAGCGGGAGAGCAGTCGCAGATACGCAGTATTTT
CASSLGRRASGRAVADTQYF
>many|TRBJ1-4|-|TRBV5-4
TGTGCCAGCAGCCCGACCGGGGGGAATGAAAAACTGTTTTTT
CASSPTGGNEKLFF
>many|TRBJ2-5|-|TRBV6-1
TGTGCCAGCGGGGGGGGCCGGGCAGAGACCCAGTACTTC
CASGGGRAETQYF
>large|TRBJ1-5|-|TRBV15
TGTGCCACCAGCAGCCGGGACTACAATCAGCCCCAGCATTTT
CATSSRDYNQPQHF
>medium-sized|TRBJ1-1|-|TRBV7-2
TGTGCCAGCAGCCCCGGGACATTTGAAGCTTTCTTT
CASSPGTFEAFF